These 30 T cell receptor beta chains came from one sample sequenced in a study of identical twins. TCRdb passed the 5' RACE reads through MiXCR, listing each CDR3 protein once. The data show 500,000 or so distinct CDR3 sequences, approximately 22% seen once. These data were also reused for a study on T cells expressing NK-cell markers.

Sequenced material: CD4+ T cells sorted from blood. Receptors originate from a woman aged 18-30 years in good health.

The rearrangement joins TRBV6-1 to TRBJ2-6; the D gene is possibly TRBD2 (5 bases). V gave up 6 bases and J gave up 2 bases, with 17 bases separating them. This CDR3 comprises 17 residues. From germline, CDR1 is MNHNS and CDR2 SASEGT. DNA for the CDR3: TGTGCCAGCAGGGGAGAAGAGGGTTACGCTGGGGCCAACGTCCTGACTTTC. This translates into CASRGEEGYAGANVLTF.

The chain joins TRBV5-1 to TRBJ2-1; TRBD2 might be the D (6 bases). The germline V gene has CDR1 SGHRS and CDR2 YFSETQ. V lost 5 bases, J lost 4 bases, and 13 bases lay in between. The length of the CDR3 is 14 residues. The CDR3 DNA sequence: TGCGCCAGCAGTGGTGGGGACTTATACAATGAGCAGTTCTTC. Translation: CASSGGDLYNEQFF.

This clonotype turned up a few times. CDR3 region: CASSELSGTSGRITYNEQFF. For the CDR3, the DNA is TGCGCCAGCAGTGAGTTGTCTGGGACTAGCGGGAGGATCACCTACAATGAGCAGTTCTTC. The chain couples TRBV10-1 to TRBJ2-1; 15 bases line up with TRBD2. J gave up 2 bases and V 1 base, and 9 bases lay outside the gene matches. The CDR3 loop spans 20 amino acids. Germline V gene lookup returns CDR1 WNHNN and CDR2 SYGVQD (reference sequence).

The chain recombines TRBV29-1 with TRBJ1-2; D is ambiguous. Trimming took 4 bases from V and 8 from J, leaving 8 bases between them. Germline CDR1 reads SQVTM; CDR2 reads ANQGSEA. This CDR3 has 10 residues. The CDR3 DNA is TGCAGCGTTGGTGGGGAGGGCTACACCTTC. Translation gives CSVGGEGYTF.

This CDR3 is CASSLASNGELFF. The DNA for the CDR3 is TGCGCCAGCAGCTTGGCGTCGAACGGGGAGCTGTTTTTT. The chain couples TRBV5-1 to TRBJ2-2; no clear D. The germline CDR1 and CDR2 sequences are SGHRS and YFSETQ. The length of the CDR3 is 13 residues. V lost 0 bases and J 7 bases, leaving 7 bases between the germline ends.

The J gene is TRBJ2-1, the V gene TRBV7-7; TRBD2 agrees at 10 bases. Trimming at V came to 6 bases and at J to 6 bases, leaving 8 bases not matched to a gene. The CDR3 contains 15 residues. Germline CDR1 SSHAT, CDR2 FNYEAQ (reference sequence). The CDR3 DNA reads as TGTGCCAGCAGTCCCGGACTAGCGGAGAGCAATGAGCAGTTCTTC. Protein product: CASSPGLAESNEQFF.

The chain combines TRBV15 with TRBJ2-7; D is ambiguous. V lost 3 bases to trimming and J lost 6 bases, with 12 bases between them. The CDR3 runs 13 residues. The germline V gene encodes CDR1 LNHNV and CDR2 YYDKDF (reference sequence). The chain's CDR3 is CATSRSREGEQYF. The CDR3 coding sequence is TGTGCCACCAGCAGGTCCCGCGAAGGCGAGCAGTACTTC.

This clonotype has more than one count but fewer than ten. The chain uses TRBV6-1 and TRBJ1-1; D might be TRBD1 (5 bases). The CDR3 loop spans 15 amino acids. In germline, CDR1 is MNHNS, CDR2 SASEGT. V dropped 8 bases and J dropped 0 bases, with 16 bases sitting between them. The CDR3 is CASRTHLFMNTEAFF. CDR3 sequence (DNA): TGTGCCAGCCGGACACACCTCTTCATGAACACTGAAGCTTTCTTT.

In its sample, this clonotype was seen many times. The chain has TRBV12-3 or TRBV12-4 and TRBJ2-3, with 13 bases that match TRBD2. CDR3 length: 15 residues. Trimming at V came to 4 bases and at J to 6 bases, leaving 4 bases not matched to a gene. The chain's CDR3 is CASSWGLAGSDTQYF. CDR3 sequence (DNA): TGTGCCAGCAGTTGGGGACTAGCGGGAAGCGATACGCAGTATTTT.

The genes are TRBV10-1 and TRBJ2-1; TRBD2 agrees at 10 bases. Germline loops: CDR1 WNHNN, CDR2 SYGVQD (reference sequence). J was trimmed by 3 bases and V by 4 bases; bases with no gene match: 3. The length of the CDR3 is 15 residues. The CDR3 bases are TGCGCCAGCAGTGCCGGACTAGCGGACTACAATGAGCAGTTCTTC. As protein: CASSAGLADYNEQFF.

This clonotype came up a few times. This rearrangement joins TRBV20-1 to TRBJ2-3; 9 nucleotides align to TRBD2. This CDR3 is 17 amino acids long. Unmatched junction bases numbered 9, after V lost 1 base and J lost 1 base. CDR1 is DFQATT and CDR2 is SNEGSKA in the germline V gene (reference sequence). The CDR3 loop reads CSARGRGGHDGTDTQYF. The CDR3 DNA is TGCAGTGCTAGAGGGCGGGGGGGCCATGACGGCACAGATACGCAGTATTTT.

The V and J genes are TRBV5-1 and TRBJ2-3; maybe TRBD2 (6 bases). Trimming removed 4 bases at V and 5 bases at J, with 17 bases between. This CDR3 region has 15 residues. Germline V gene sequence: CDR1 SGHRS, CDR2 YFSETQ. The CDR3 DNA reads as TGCGCCAGCAGCACCACCGCTGGGGGAGGAGATACGCAGTATTTT. Translated, it gives CASSTTAGGGDTQYF.

The CDR3: CASSTRGQGSDEQFF. As DNA, the CDR3 is TGCGCCAGCAGCACTCGCGGACAGGGGTCCGATGAGCAGTTCTTC. The V gene is TRBV5-1, the J gene TRBJ2-1; 9 bases map to TRBD1. Looked up from germline, CDR1 is SGHRS and CDR2 is YFSETQ. The CDR3 is 15 residues long. Trimming at V came to 4 bases and at J to 8 bases, leaving 10 bases not matched to a gene.

This chain connects TRBV20-1 to TRBJ2-3; D gene ambiguous. The germline gives CDR1 DFQATT, CDR2 SNEGSKA (reference sequence). Trimming took off 5 bases at V and 4 bases at J, with 4 bases between the two ends. CDR3 size: 10 residues. DNA of the CDR3: TGCAGTGCTCCCTCAGATACGCAGTATTTT. Amino acids: CSAPSDTQYF.

This clonotype has only a few counts. The chain joins TRBV5-1 to TRBJ2-7; no definite D call. The germline gives CDR1 SGHRS, CDR2 YFSETQ. The ends were cut back, 1 base at V and 4 bases at J, with 6 bases in the middle. The length of the CDR3 is 12 residues. CDR3 loop: CASSLKGYEQYF. CDR3 DNA: TGCGCCAGCAGCTTGAAGGGATACGAGCAGTACTTC.

This rearrangement joins TRBV20-1 to TRBJ2-3; the D gene is possibly TRBD2 (6 bases). Trimming cost V 3 bases and J 4 bases, with 11 bases left between them. The CDR3 loop spans 13 amino acids. Germline assignment: CDR1 DFQATT and CDR2 SNEGSKA (reference sequence). The DNA of the CDR3 is TGCAGTGCTAGGAATAGCGGCGCAGATACGCAGTATTTT. It encodes CSARNSGADTQYF.

The table lists this clonotype with a few counts. J is TRBJ1-1 and V is TRBV12-3 or TRBV12-4; D is perhaps TRBD1 (5 bases). V shed 6 bases and J shed 4 bases, with 21 bases lying between them. This CDR3 is built from 16 residues. Written as DNA, the CDR3 is TGTGCCAGCAGCCGAGGACACCTTAACCTGGGCACTGAAGCTTTCTTT. Translation gives CASSRGHLNLGTEAFF.

This clonotype has more than one count but fewer than ten. J is TRBJ2-5 and V is TRBV4-3, with D perhaps matching TRBD2 (6 bases). Germline CDR1 and CDR2: LGHNA and YSLEER. The ends were cut back, 1 base at V and 5 bases at J, with 11 bases in the middle. The CDR3 is made up of 14 amino acids. Written as DNA, the CDR3 is TGCGCCAGCAGCCAAGCTACGGGGAGGGAGACCCAGTACTTC. This translates into CASSQATGRETQYF.

The chain is built from TRBV7-6 and TRBJ2-5; D tentatively fits TRBD1 or TRBD2 (6 bases each). V was shortened by 7 bases and J by 3 bases, with 21 bases between the two germline ends. CDR1 and CDR2 (germline): SGHVS, FNYEAQ. CDR3 length equals 16 residues. In DNA, the CDR3 is TGTGCCAGCACCGAGTGGGGCGGGACAAAGAAAGAGACCCAGTACTTC. Translating it yields CASTEWGGTKKETQYF. The whole variable domain, remainder taken from reference TRBV7-6 and TRBJ2-5, is GAGVSQSPRYKVTKRGQDVALRCDPISGHVSLYWYRQALGQGPEFLTYFNYEAQQDKSGLPNDRFSAERPEGSISTLTIQRTEQRDSAMYRCASTEWGGTKKETQYFGPGTRLLVL.

This clonotype was seen a handful of times. The rearrangement joins TRBV9 to TRBJ2-3; no definite D call. Trimming took off 7 bases at V and 0 bases at J, with 9 bases between the two ends. The V gene's germline CDR1 is SGDLS and CDR2 YYNGEE. This CDR3 is 13 amino acids long. CDR3 residues: CASERVSTDTQYF. DNA for the CDR3: TGTGCCAGCGAGAGAGTGAGCACAGATACGCAGTATTTT.

The rearrangement uses TRBV15 and TRBJ2-3, with 8 bases that match TRBD1. Germline V gene sequence: CDR1 LNHNV, CDR2 YYDKDF (reference sequence). V shed 4 bases, J shed 6 bases, and the junction held 6 bases outside the gene matches. The CDR3 sequence is 14 residues long. Written as DNA, the CDR3 is TGTGCCACCAGCAAAGGACAGGGAAGGGATACGCAGTATTTT. Protein product: CATSKGQGRDTQYF.

The chain carries TRBV3-1 and TRBJ2-3, with 9 bases matching TRBD1. Germline V gene sequence: CDR1 LGHDT, CDR2 YNNKEL (reference sequence). This CDR3 has 16 amino acids. The V gene end was trimmed by 0 bases and the J gene end by 2 bases; junction bases not matched to a gene: 3. DNA for the CDR3: TGTGCCAGCAGCCAAGAGCGACAGGGGGTCACAGATACGCAGTATTTT. Its translation: CASSQERQGVTDTQYF.

This clonotype was counted between two and nine times. V gene TRBV5-6 combines with J gene TRBJ2-1; possible D gene TRBD2, 5 bases. Germline values: CDR1 SGHDT, CDR2 YYEEEE. The V and J ends lost 4 bases and 8 bases respectively, with 22 bases between them. This CDR3 comprises 16 residues. Written as DNA, the CDR3 is TGTGCCAGCAGCCCAACATCGACATTTTCGAGGGATGAGCAGTTCTTC. Residues: CASSPTSTFSRDEQFF.

The rearrangement links TRBV5-1 to TRBJ1-1; D is possibly TRBD1 (6 bases). Germline CDR1 and CDR2: SGHRS and YFSETQ. This CDR3 spans 14 amino acids. The V end lost 1 base, the J end lost 6 bases, and 13 bases lay between the germline ends. CDR3: CASSLMRGSAEAFF. The CDR3 DNA follows: TGCGCCAGCAGCTTGATGAGGGGGTCGGCTGAAGCTTTCTTT.

The rearrangement uses TRBV20-1 and TRBJ2-1; TRBD2 matches at 7 bases. V dropped 5 bases and J dropped 8; count of bases not matched to a gene: 18. Germline CDR1 reads DFQATT; CDR2 reads SNEGSKA (reference sequence). The CDR3 covers 16 residues. The CDR3 sequence is CSAPDPTSAAVDEQFF. As DNA, the CDR3 is TGCAGTGCTCCTGATCCTACTAGCGCCGCTGTTGATGAGCAGTTCTTC.

This chain links TRBV2 with TRBJ2-1, with a possible D match to TRBD1 (6 bases). CDR3 length: 15 amino acids. Deletions cut 6 bases from V and 3 bases from J, with 15 bases between. Germline CDR1 reads SNHLY; CDR2 reads FYNNEI. The CDR3 loop is CASRRDTGDYNEQFF. The CDR3 region has the DNA TGTGCCAGCAGGAGGGACACCGGCGACTACAATGAGCAGTTCTTC.

This clonotype was seen only a few times. The gene calls are TRBV3-1 and TRBJ1-2; tentative D call: TRBD1 (5 bases). The germline V gene has CDR1 LGHDT and CDR2 YNNKEL (reference sequence). The CDR3 has 13 amino acids. Trimming removed 0 bases from V and 9 bases from J, with 11 bases in between. The CDR3 here is CASSQDRGASYTF. The DNA for the CDR3 is TGTGCCAGCAGCCAAGATCGAGGGGCGAGCTACACCTTC.

This clonotype was seen a single time. Its ends do not fully match the called genes, so a read error is possible. This CDR3 reads CASSSPSGLAETF. CDR3 bases: TGTGCCAGCAGCTCGCCCTCGGGACTAGCCGAAACCTTC. This chain joins TRBV11-2 and TRBJ2-7; TRBD2 aligns across 9 bases. The CDR3 is 13 residues long. The germline CDR1 and CDR2 sequences are SGHAT and FQNNGV. Drawing the rest from reference TRBV11-2 and TRBJ2-7, the complete variable domain is EAGVAQSPRYKIIEKRQSVAFWCNPISGHATLYWYQQILGQGPKLLIQFQNNGVVDDSQLPKDRFSAERLKGVDSTLKIQPAKLEDSAVYLCASSSPSGLAETFGPGTRLTVT.

This clonotype was found a few times. The chain employs TRBV20-1 and TRBJ2-3; 8 bases align to TRBD2. The trim removed 6 bases at V and 0 bases at J, leaving 5 bases unmatched. Germline CDR1 is DFQATT and CDR2 is SNEGSKA (reference sequence). The CDR3 totals 14 residues. The CDR3 bases are TGCAGTGCCCCAGCTAGCGGGAGCACAGATACGCAGTATTTT. Amino acid sequence: CSAPASGSTDTQYF.

This clonotype came up a few times. V gene TRBV20-1 combines with J gene TRBJ1-1; possibly TRBD1 for D (6 bases). Trimming removed 4 bases at V and 11 bases at J, with 17 bases between. Germline CDR1 and CDR2: DFQATT and SNEGSKA (reference sequence). The CDR3 runs 12 residues. The CDR3 bases are TGCAGTGCTATCATTGACAGGCCTGGGGCTTTCTTT. Amino acids: CSAIIDRPGAFF.